Listed below are T cell receptor beta chains from one sample, sequenced in a study of cytomegalovirus exposure and HLA in healthy donors. Generated by immunoSEQ multiplex PCR, the TCRdb table keeps only in-frame clones and is missing some. The data hold roughly 130,000 clones, with 80% observed a single time. Sequencing was done on a sample of PBMCs. Receptors were obtained from a middle-aged man in good health and CMV-seronegative. Both conserved end residues are part of each CDR3. A D gene is named only where the DNA matches it firmly. The listing skips clone size in some rows; elsewhere it reads once, few, many or a size class.

TRBV5-1	NA	TRBD1	TRBJ2-3	CASSPDRTDTQYF	TGCGCCAGCAGCCCGGACAGGACAGATACGCAGTATTTT
TRBV25-1	NA	TRBD2	TRBJ2-7	CASSTKRGTEQYF	TGTGCCAGCAGTACTAAGCGGGGGACCGAGCAGTACTTC
TRBV19	NA	NA	TRBJ1-5	CASRIEGDSNQPQHF	TGTGCCAGTAGAATCGAGGGGGATAGCAATCAGCCCCAGCATTTT
TRBV7-2	NA	NA	TRBJ1-2	CASSPGGTSKGYTF	TGTGCCAGCAGCCCAGGTGGGACATCAAAAGGCTACACCTTC
TRBV19	NA	NA	TRBJ2-1	CASSIVIHSYNEQFF	TGTGCCAGTAGTATAGTCATCCACTCCTACAATGAGCAGTTCTTC
TRBV9	NA	TRBD2	TRBJ2-4	CASSETPGAPGLAAIQYF	TGTGCCAGCAGCGAAACCCCTGGGGCCCCGGGACTAGCGGCCATTCAGTACTTC
TRBV30	NA	NA	TRBJ1-1	CAWSVQDSTEAFF	TGTGCCTGGAGTGTACAGGACAGCACTGAAGCTTTCTTT
TRBV5-1	NA	TRBD1	TRBJ2-7	CASSLETGGNHEQYF	TGCGCCAGCAGCTTGGAGACAGGGGGAAACCACGAGCAGTACTTC
TRBV21-1	NA	NA	TRBJ2-3	CASSKVKGLAGAPMVTDTQYF	TGTGCCAGCAGCAAAGTCAAGGGGCTAGCGGGAGCCCCCATGGTTACAGATACGCAGTATTTT
TRBV28	NA	NA	TRBJ1-6	CASTPPGMSPLHF	TGTGCCAGCACTCCCCCGGGGATGTCACCCCTCCACTTT
TRBV5-1	NA	TRBD2	TRBJ2-1	CASSPRTSGRARGNEQFF	TGCGCCAGCAGCCCCCGGACTAGCGGGAGGGCCAGGGGGAATGAGCAGTTCTTC
TRBV27	NA	NA	TRBJ2-7	CASSPGQPPHEQYF	TGTGCCAGCAGCCCTGGACAGCCGCCCCACGAGCAGTACTTC
TRBV11-2	NA	NA	TRBJ2-7	CASSFDISYEQYF	TGTGCCAGCAGCTTCGACATCTCCTACGAGCAGTACTTC
TRBV19	NA	NA	TRBJ2-1	CASIGGAIGNEQFF	TGTGCCAGTATTGGAGGGGCTATCGGGAATGAGCAGTTCTTC
TRBV2	NA	NA	TRBJ1-5	CASSPQGLNQPQHF	TGTGCCAGCAGCCCCCAGGGGCTCAATCAGCCCCAGCATTTT
TRBV7-2	NA	TRBD1	TRBJ2-7	CASSLAPGQSYEQYF	TGTGCCAGCAGCTTAGCCCCGGGACAGTCCTACGAGCAGTACTTC
TRBV5-4	NA	NA	TRBJ2-1	CASSLGLNNEQFF	TGTGCCAGCAGCTTGGGACTAAACAATGAGCAGTTCTTC
TRBV9	NA	NA	TRBJ2-3	CASSPPGLGTDTQYF	TGTGCCAGCAGCCCACCGGGACTGGGAACAGATACGCAGTATTTT
TRBV6-1	NA	TRBD2	TRBJ2-1	CASGVAGGLSNEQFF	TGTGCCAGTGGGGTAGCGGGGGGGCTCTCAAATGAGCAGTTCTTC
TRBV2	NA	NA	TRBJ2-7	CASSVLDSYEQYF	TGTGCCAGCAGTGTCCTAGACTCCTACGAGCAGTACTTC
TRBV6-6	NA	NA	TRBJ1-1	CASSWTENTEAFF	TGTGCCAGCAGCTGGACAGAGAACACTGAAGCTTTCTTT
TRBV5-1	NA	TRBD1	TRBJ2-3	CASSWTGPSADTQYF	TGCGCCAGCAGCTGGACAGGGCCCTCCGCGGATACGCAGTATTTT
TRBV6-5	NA	NA	TRBJ2-7	CASSYSWDTEQYF	TGTGCCAGCAGTTACTCGTGGGACACCGAGCAGTACTTC
TRBV2	NA	NA	TRBJ1-5	CASRNDNSNQPQHF	TGTGCCAGCAGAAACGACAATAGCAATCAGCCCCAGCATTTT
TRBV7-2	NA	NA	TRBJ1-1	CASSLVGGGRYTEAFF	TGTGCCAGCAGCTTAGTCGGGGGTGGAAGATACACTGAAGCTTTCTTT
TRBV9	NA	NA	TRBJ2-3	CASKFSIADTQYF	TGTGCCAGCAAGTTTAGCATTGCAGATACGCAGTATTTT
TRBV28	NA	NA	TRBJ2-7	CASSFEREQYF	TGTGCCAGCAGTTTTGAGAGGGAGCAGTACTTC
TRBV6-6	NA	NA	TRBJ2-7	CASSWRGNPRAYEQYF	TGTGCCAGCAGTTGGCGCGGGAACCCTCGGGCCTACGAGCAGTACTTC
TRBV27	NA	TRBD1	TRBJ2-1	CASSRSGTGVYNEQFF	TGTGCCAGCAGCCGGTCCGGGACAGGGGTGTACAATGAGCAGTTCTTC
TRBV13	few	NA	TRBJ1-2	CASSLESGVGYTF	TGTGCCAGCAGCTTAGAATCGGGGGTAGGCTACACCTTC
TRBV5-1	NA	TRBD1	TRBJ2-5	CASSYQDRGEGETQYF	TGCGCCAGCAGCTACCAGGACAGGGGCGAGGGGGAGACCCAGTACTTC
TRBV7-2	NA	TRBD1	TRBJ1-1	CASSSDRAAIAFF	TGTGCCAGCAGCTCCGACAGGGCGGCGATAGCTTTCTTT
TRBV6-5	few	TRBD2	TRBJ2-5	CASSLAEGQETQYF	TGTGCCAGCAGTCTAGCGGAAGGCCAAGAGACCCAGTACTTC
TRBV5-1	NA	TRBD2	TRBJ2-3	CASSRGLQDSTDTQYF	TGCGCCAGCAGCCGGGGACTACAAGACAGCACAGATACGCAGTATTTT
TRBV7-9	NA	NA	TRBJ1-1	CASSFQEAFF	TGTGCCAGCAGCTTTCAGGAAGCTTTCTTT